These T cell receptor beta chains were read from a single sample in a study of shared clonotypes between healthy human individuals. Produced via immunoSEQ multiplex PCR; TCRdb's table is partial and in-frame only. Of around 1.4 million clones in the sample, 97% to 99% are singletons; the top ten hold about 0.4%. The sequenced material came from naive CD4+ T cells sorted from blood. Receptor source: a man aged 30 to 39 in good health. Both conserved end residues are part of each CDR3. Each record gives: clone size, J gene, D gene, V gene, CDR3 protein, CDR3 DNA. A D gene is named only where the DNA matches it firmly. Clone size appears in some rows only: once, few, many, or a class for an expanded clone.

>.|TRBJ2-7|.|TRBV7-2
CASSLLYEQYF
TGTGCCAGCAGCTTACTCTACGAGCAGTACTTC
>.|TRBJ2-1|.|TRBV5-4
CASSSRVGPSSYNEQFF
TGTGCCAGCAGCTCCCGAGTGGGACCCAGCTCCTACAATGAGCAGTTCTTC
>.|TRBJ2-1|.|TRBV10-3
CAISLFRTAIDNEQFF
TGTGCCATCAGCCTTTTCCGGACAGCCATCGACAATGAGCAGTTCTTC
>.|TRBJ2-2|.|TRBV7-2
CASSSPKGPRELFF
TGTGCCAGCAGCTCACCAAAGGGTCCTAGGGAGCTGTTTTTT
>.|TRBJ2-7|TRBD2|TRBV19
CASSSLSGRRYEQYF
TGTGCCAGTAGTTCCCTTAGCGGGAGGCGGTACGAGCAGTACTTC
>.|TRBJ1-5|TRBD1|TRBV9
CASSVAGQDNQPQHF
TGTGCCAGCAGCGTAGCCGGACAGGACAATCAGCCCCAGCATTTT
>.|TRBJ1-5|.|TRBV10-3
CAISESNGGQSGPQHF
TGTGCCATCAGTGAGTCGAACGGGGGCCAGAGTGGGCCCCAGCATTTT
>.|TRBJ2-1|TRBD2|TRBV14
CASSQRTGGLAGLYNEQFF
TGTGCCAGCAGCCAGAGAACAGGGGGACTAGCGGGGCTCTACAATGAGCAGTTCTTC
>.|TRBJ2-1|.|TRBV5-6
CASSLLNEQFF
TGTGCCAGCAGCCTACTTAATGAGCAGTTCTTC
>.|TRBJ1-2|.|TRBV5-1
CASSLGESYGYTF
TGCGCCAGCAGCTTGGGGGAGTCCTATGGCTACACCTTC
>.|TRBJ2-2|.|TRBV20-1
CSANGGLELFF
TGCAGTGCGAACGGAGGGTTGGAGCTGTTTTTT
>.|TRBJ2-1|TRBD2|TRBV4-1
CASSQESASGRWRNEQFF
TGCGCCAGCAGCCAAGAATCCGCTAGCGGGAGGTGGCGTAATGAGCAGTTCTTC
>.|TRBJ2-7|.|TRBV2
CASSDSSEQYF
TGTGCCAGCAGTGACTCCTCCGAGCAGTACTTC
>.|TRBJ2-1|TRBD2|TRBV29-1
CSVRTDIGTSGRGQFF
TGCAGCGTTAGGACAGATATCGGGACTAGCGGGAGAGGGCAGTTCTTC
>.|TRBJ2-7|TRBD1|TRBV27
CASSLYGTGSYEQYF
TGTGCCAGCAGTTTATATGGGACAGGCTCCTACGAGCAGTACTTC
>.|TRBJ2-5|TRBD2|TRBV28
CASSSDKDGTMSQETQYF
TGTGCCAGCAGTTCCGACAAAGATGGGACTATGTCACAAGAGACCCAGTACTTC
>.|TRBJ2-7|.|TRBV6-5
CASSKSGRAYEQYF
TGTGCCAGCAGTAAGAGTGGTCGAGCCTACGAGCAGTACTTC
>.|TRBJ1-1|.|TRBV28
CASIKGGLVTEAFF
TGTGCCAGCATCAAAGGGGGGCTGGTCACTGAAGCTTTCTTT
>.|TRBJ2-5|TRBD1|TRBV7-3
CASSSGTGGRTTQYF
TGTGCCAGCAGCTCCGGGACAGGGGGACGTACGACCCAGTACTTC
>.|TRBJ1-1|TRBD1|TRBV18
CASKQGANTEAFF
TGTGCCAGCAAACAGGGGGCGAACACTGAAGCTTTCTTT
>.|TRBJ2-1|.|TRBV2
CASRVLAGSYNEQFF
TGTGCCAGCAGGGTTCTGGCAGGCTCCTACAATGAGCAGTTCTTC
>.|TRBJ1-5|.|TRBV18
CASSPEGDQPQHF
TGTGCCAGCTCACCGGAAGGGGATCAGCCCCAGCATTTT
>.|TRBJ1-2|TRBD1|TRBV5-4
CASTQGDRVHGYTF
TGTGCCAGCACCCAAGGGGACAGGGTACATGGCTACACCTTC
>.|TRBJ2-5|TRBD2|TRBV18
CASSPLPAGVRETQYF
TGTGCCAGCTCACCACTCCCAGCGGGAGTGCGGGAGACCCAGTACTTC
>once|TRBJ1-3|.|TRBV9
CASSVDVGNTIYF
TGTGCCAGCAGCGTAGACGTCGGAAACACCATATATTTT
>.|TRBJ2-7|TRBD2|TRBV11-3
CASSFGTRGHYEQYF
TGTGCCAGCAGCTTCGGGACTAGGGGACACTACGAGCAGTACTTC
>.|TRBJ1-5|.|TRBV2
CASSADYSNQPQHF
TGTGCCAGCAGTGCCGATTATAGCAATCAGCCCCAGCATTTT
>.|TRBJ1-5|.|TRBV10-3
CAISGAGGNQPQHF
TGTGCCATCAGTGGGGCAGGGGGCAATCAGCCCCAGCATTTT
>.|TRBJ1-2|.|TRBV6-1
CASSASASNYGYTF
TGTGCCAGCAGTGCAAGCGCCTCTAACTATGGCTACACCTTC
>once|TRBJ2-1|TRBD2|TRBV5-1
CASSLSGRAGNEQFF
TGCGCCAGCAGCTTAAGCGGGAGGGCCGGTAATGAGCAGTTCTTC
>.|TRBJ2-7|TRBD1|TRBV5-8
CASRNGQGGPFEQYF
TGTGCCAGCAGGAATGGACAGGGCGGGCCCTTCGAGCAGTACTTC
>.|TRBJ1-1|.|TRBV30
CAWKWQAEAFF
TGTGCCTGGAAGTGGCAGGCTGAAGCTTTCTTT
>.|TRBJ2-3|.|TRBV18
CASSPLTGSGTDTQYF
TGTGCCAGCTCACCACTAACCGGGAGTGGCACAGATACGCAGTATTTT
>.|TRBJ2-1|TRBD2|TRBV19
CASFGTRRNEQFF
TGTGCCAGTTTTGGGACTAGGAGGAATGAGCAGTTCTTC
>.|TRBJ2-1|TRBD2|TRBV6-5
CASSPLADSYNEQFF
TGTGCCAGCAGCCCACTAGCGGACTCCTACAATGAGCAGTTCTTC
>.|TRBJ2-7|TRBD2|TRBV10-3
CAISPQAGGYEQYF
TGTGCCATCAGTCCACAGGCGGGGGGCTACGAGCAGTACTTC